The 19 T cell receptor beta chains given below trace back to one sample, sequenced in a study of T cell responses to AZD1222 COVID-19 vaccine. Data came from immunoSEQ multiplex PCR; TCRdb stores just in-frame clones and leaves some out. Found here are 150,000 to 200,000 clones, approximately 90% of them singletons; the top ten hold about 1.8%. Sample: peripheral blood, taken 28 days after the second AZD1222 dose. The receptors come from an adult who received the AZD1222 COVID-19 vaccine.

The V and J genes are TRBV30 and TRBJ2-2; D is unclear. The CDR3 totals 14 residues. Germline V gives CDR1 GTSNPN, CDR2 SVGIG (reference sequence). Trimming shortened V by 3 bases and J by 2 bases, and 10 bases separated the two germline ends. CDR3 nucleotides: TGTGCCTGGAGGGTCAGCCTAAACACCGGGGAGCTGTTTTTT. It is translated as CAWRVSLNTGELFF.

The CDR3 DNA is TGTGCCAGCTCACCATCAGGCGGGAACACCGGGGAGCTGTTTTTT. Protein: CASSPSGGNTGELFF. The chain employs TRBV18 and TRBJ2-2; unclear D gene. Trimming pared 2 bases from V and 1 base from J, leaving 8 bases between. The germline V gene has CDR1 KGHSH and CDR2 LQKENI. CDR3 length: 15 amino acids.

The J gene is TRBJ2-1, the V gene TRBV5-1; 7 nucleotides match TRBD2. The V gene end was trimmed by 3 bases and the J gene end by 0 bases; junction bases not matched to a gene: 6. The germline V gene encodes CDR1 SGHRS and CDR2 YFSETQ. CDR3 length: 16 amino acids. CDR3 coding DNA: TGCGCCAGCAGCTCCCGAGCGGGGAGCTCCTACAATGAGCAGTTCTTC. This codes for CASSSRAGSSYNEQFF. Full variable domain (outside the CDR3, taken from reference TRBV5-1 and TRBJ2-1): KAGVTQTPRYLIKTRGQQVTLSCSPISGHRSVSWYQQTPGQGLQFLFEYFSETQRNKGNFPGRFSGRQFSNSRSEMNVSTLELGDSALYLCASSSRAGSSYNEQFFGPGTRLTVL.

This chain connects TRBV7-9 to TRBJ1-1; D not certain. Deletions cut 1 base from V and 0 bases from J, with 9 bases between. The CDR3 totals 15 residues. Germline CDR1 reads SEHNR; CDR2 reads FQNEAQ (reference sequence). The CDR3: CASSLVAGLNTEAFF. The CDR3 bases are TGTGCCAGCAGCTTAGTGGCAGGCTTGAACACTGAAGCTTTCTTT.

This clone appeared once. The chain's CDR3 is CASSLRSISSYEQYF. For the CDR3, the DNA is TGTGCCAGCAGCTTGAGATCTATTAGCTCCTACGAGCAGTACTTC. The chain recombines TRBV5-4 with TRBJ2-7; D gene uncertain. The CDR3 totals 15 residues. Looked up from germline, CDR1 is SGHNT and CDR2 is YYREEE (reference sequence). Between the trimmed V and J ends, which lost 1 base and 0 bases, there was a span of 11 bases.

This clone occurred once. The chain couples TRBV21-1 to TRBJ1-2. TRBV21-1 is an annotated pseudogene. The CDR3 contains 13 residues. CDR3 in amino acids: CATLGGGNYGYTF. The CDR3 coding sequence is TGTGCCACCCTAGGGGGGGGGAACTATGGCTACACCTTC.

The V call is TRBV3-1 (or the pseudogene TRBV3-2), the J call TRBJ2-7, with unresolved D. The CDR3 extends over 12 amino acids. CDR1 is LGHDT and CDR2 is YNNKEL in the germline V gene (reference sequence). The ends were cut back, 4 bases at V and 6 bases at J, with 10 bases in the middle. This chain's CDR3 is CASSRGVSEQYF. CDR3 nucleotide sequence: TGTGCCAGCAGCCGTGGCGTTTCCGAGCAGTACTTC.

The genes are TRBV7-9 and TRBJ2-3, with TRBD2 identical over 9 bases. The CDR3 has 16 residues. Germline V gene lookup returns CDR1 SEHNR and CDR2 FQNEAQ (reference sequence). With 2 bases clipped from V and 4 bases from J, the junction kept 7 bases outside the gene matches. This CDR3 is CASSLITSGYADTQYF. In nucleotides, the CDR3 is TGTGCCAGCAGCTTAATTACTAGCGGGTACGCAGATACGCAGTATTTT.

CDR3 nucleotides: TGCGCCAGCAGCTCTGGACAGGGGGACACCATATATTTT. Protein product: CASSSGQGDTIYF. The genes are TRBV5-1 and TRBJ1-3, with TRBD1 identical over 10 bases. The CDR3 length is 13 residues. Germline assignment: CDR1 SGHRS and CDR2 YFSETQ. V lost 3 bases to trimming and J lost 8 bases; unmatched junction nucleotides: 2.

This clone was detected a few times. This chain connects TRBV9 to TRBJ2-7, with a weak D call TRBD1 (5 bases). The CDR3 has 14 amino acids. In germline, CDR1 is SGDLS, CDR2 YYNGEE. The V end lost 0 bases, the J end lost 3 bases, and 10 bases lay between the germline ends. CDR3 DNA sequence: TGTGCCAGCAGCGTAGGCTCAGGGAACTACGAGCAGTACTTC. Translating it yields CASSVGSGNYEQYF.

The chain links TRBV28 to TRBJ2-1; no reliable D call. In germline, CDR1 is MDHEN, CDR2 SYDVKM. V gave up 2 bases and J gave up 4 bases, with 12 bases separating them. The CDR3 consists of 15 residues. CDR3 protein: CASSLIVGRYNEQFF. The CDR3 DNA reads TGTGCCAGCAGTTTAATCGTTGGGCGGTACAATGAGCAGTTCTTC.

This clone was counted a few times. The rearrangement links TRBV19 to TRBJ2-5, with 9 bases fitting TRBD2. The CDR3 sequence is 15 residues long. J gave up 4 bases and V 3 bases, and 6 bases lay outside the gene matches. CDR1 is LNHDA, CDR2 SQIVND, per germline (reference sequence). CDR3 sequence (DNA): TGTGCCAGTAGTATCCAAGCGGGAGGAAGAGAGACCCAGTACTTC. This gives the protein CASSIQAGGRETQYF.

The V gene is TRBV7-9, the J gene TRBJ2-5; D is possibly TRBD1 (6 bases). Germline CDR1 and CDR2: SEHNR and FQNEAQ (reference sequence). Between the trimmed V and J ends, which lost 1 base and 0 bases, there was a span of 6 bases. The CDR3 is made up of 14 amino acids. CDR3 loop: CASSLGQDQETQYF. In nucleotides, the CDR3 is TGTGCCAGCAGCTTAGGACAGGACCAAGAGACCCAGTACTTC.

The chain combines TRBV5-4 with TRBJ1-2, with 8 positions matching TRBD1. J was trimmed by 5 bases and V by 3 bases; bases with no gene match: 3. Germline CDR1 SGHNT, CDR2 YYREEE (reference sequence). The CDR3 loop spans 13 amino acids. The CDR3 nucleotides are TGTGCCAGCAGCTCCCGACAGGGGTATGGCTACACCTTC. Translated, it gives CASSSRQGYGYTF.

This chain joins TRBV19 and TRBJ1-2; D may be TRBD1 (6 bases). Germline CDR1 LNHDA, CDR2 SQIVND (reference sequence). CDR3 length equals 13 residues. Deletions cut 6 bases from V and 4 bases from J, with 12 bases between. The CDR3 nucleotides are TGTGCCAGTAGCCATACAGGGCGCTATGGCTACACCTTC. Its translation is CASSHTGRYGYTF.

V usage is TRBV19 and J usage is TRBJ1-1; maybe TRBD1 (5 bases). Deletions cut 7 bases from V and 4 bases from J, with 16 bases between. The CDR3 runs to 14 residues. CDR1 and CDR2 from the germline V gene are LNHDA and SQIVND (reference sequence). DNA of the CDR3: TGTGCCAGTATGTCCGACAGACCGACCACTGAAGCTTTCTTT. Its protein product is CASMSDRPTTEAFF.

The rearrangement links TRBV19 to TRBJ1-2, with D possibly being TRBD1 (6 bases). Per germline, CDR1 LNHDA and CDR2 SQIVND (reference sequence). This CDR3 is built from 12 residues. The CDR3 nucleotides read TGTGCGAGTTCACAGGGTTTCTATGGCTACACCTTC. Translated: CASSQGFYGYTF.

The gene calls are TRBV19 and TRBJ2-5, with D perhaps TRBD2 (6 bases). The CDR3 spans 12 residues. Deletions cut 6 bases from V and 5 bases from J, with 10 bases between. Germline V lookup: CDR1 LNHDA, CDR2 SQIVND (reference sequence). CDR3 DNA sequence: TGTGCCAGTAGCGGGGGAAGGGAGACCCAGTACTTC. Amino acid sequence: CASSGGRETQYF.

The chain couples TRBV18 to TRBJ2-5; the D gene is possibly TRBD1 (6 bases). From germline, CDR1 is KGHSH and CDR2 LQKENI. V was pared by 4 bases and J by 9 bases, with 33 bases between. The CDR3 is 19 amino acids. The CDR3 loop is CASSLRGRPLKPNERAQYF. The DNA of the CDR3 is TGTGCCAGCTCACTCAGGGGCCGCCCCCTGAAACCCAATGAGAGGGCCCAGTACTTC.